The clone carrying this TCR beta chain was seen a few times. The antigen remains unidentified. The germline V gene encodes CDR1 SGHDN and CDR2 FVKESK. With 3 bases removed from V and 3 bases from J, the gap between germline ends came to 9 bases. This CDR3 region has 14 residues. The data originate from a study of response to subunit inactivated influenza vaccine. Study-level results: It was suggested by the authors that few new T cells are recruited by each seasonal influenza vaccination.

TCRdb used MiXCR to reprocess the RT-PCR reads, holding one entry per CDR3 protein. Found here are 650,000 to 700,000 distinct CDR3 sequences, 15% to 18% of them singletons; the top ten hold around 10%. The source is a man aged 50 to 59 who received an inactivated influenza vaccine. The material was PBMCs from blood, obtained 12 days after vaccination. V usage is TRBV14 and J usage is TRBJ1-5; TRBD1 might be the D (6 bases). This CDR3 is CASSHRGYNQPQHF. The DNA for the CDR3 is TGTGCCAGCAGCCACAGGGGTTACAATCAGCCCCAGCATTTT.